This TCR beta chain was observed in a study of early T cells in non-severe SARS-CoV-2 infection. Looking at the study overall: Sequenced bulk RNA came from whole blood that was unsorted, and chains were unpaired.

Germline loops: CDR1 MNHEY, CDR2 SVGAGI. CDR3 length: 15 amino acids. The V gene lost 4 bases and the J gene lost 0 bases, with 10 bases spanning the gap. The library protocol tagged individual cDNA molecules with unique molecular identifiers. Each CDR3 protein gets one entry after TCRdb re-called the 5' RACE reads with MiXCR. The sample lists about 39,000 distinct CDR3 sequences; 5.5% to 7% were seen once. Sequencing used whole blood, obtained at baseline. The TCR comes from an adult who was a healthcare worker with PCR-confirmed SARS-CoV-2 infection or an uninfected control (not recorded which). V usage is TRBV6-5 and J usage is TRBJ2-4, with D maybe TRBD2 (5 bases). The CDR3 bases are TGTGCCAGCAGTTGGGGAGACCCAGCCAAAAACATTCAGTACTTC. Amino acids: CASSWGDPAKNIQYF.